One T cell receptor (beta chain) is described in this entry. This clonotype is labeled medium-sized (0.01 to 0.1%). Its target antigen remains unknown. Base qualities were left out, and no much larger clone turns up one base away. V loses 5 bases of germline sequence and J loses 2 bases, and the interval between the two ends is 10 bases. Reading the germline V gene (reference sequence) gives CDR1 MNHEY and CDR2 SMNVEV. The cysteine opens and the phenylalanine closes a CDR3 of 13 amino acids. The kept DNA is CDR3 alone, 39 bases in frame from the first base. The listed sequencing device is Illumina MiSeq. Multiplex PCR with BIOMED2 TRB-A/B primer pools was used to amplify TRB rearrangements. Illumina-compatible adapters and 7-nucleotide sample barcodes were added to the amplicons in two consecutive PCRs. Phusion HS II polymerase was used for all library PCRs. Amplicons were purified from gel with the NucleoSpin Gel and PCR Clean-up kit, quantified on Qubit, and pooled at around 4 nM. Before Illumina next-generation sequencing, the quality of the amplicon pool was assessed on an Agilent 2100 Bioanalyzer. The authors' analysis ran thus. TRB rearrangements were annotated with MiXCR 3.0.8 using the default MiXCR reference library. Non-productive reads and sequences with fewer than 2 reads were excluded, and each unique CDR3 nucleotide sequence counted as one clone. Clonality, diversity, richness and V-J gene usage were computed in R 3.5.1. GLIPH2 was used for TCR clustering by CDR3 similarity, and generation probabilities were calculated by OLGA. GLIPH2 clusters were kept only if they contained at least four unique TCR clonotypes found in at least three individuals. The public sequencing data were trimmed at Q25 with fastp and processed into clonotypes with MiXCR by TCRdb, which kept only in-frame beta chains. Rows with one shared CDR3 protein collapse into an entry with the most common genes and DNA. TCRdb, not the authors, supplied the V and J calls. The sample data list around 3,000 distinct CDR3 sequences, and about 21% of these were observed just once. The biggest ten clones account for roughly 19% of the sample.

Genomic DNA extracted from blood was used in amounts of about 250-550 ng for amplification of TRB repertoires. The sample belongs to a study of T and B cells in COVID-19 patients (dated by TCRdb to 2018 to 2021). In terms of the full investigation: In this study, adaptive immunity was profiled in COVID-19 patients who either had active infection or had recovered, using TRB and IGH repertoire sequencing of peripheral blood. The recovered cohort included more than 15 patients who contributed approximately 20 samples, and most of those patients had mild to moderate COVID-19 that was managed on an outpatient basis. Patients in the recovered cohort had a median age of around 34 years, compared with around 70 years for patients in the active-infection cohort. In the active-infection cohort, about 55% of the 20 patients were critically ill and required mechanical ventilation or ECMO. Comorbidities linked to unfavorable COVID-19 outcome were present in about 90% of the roughly 20 patients in the active-infection cohort. The TCR and BCR sequence repository comprised 37 patients and about 70 time points, with over 7 million TCR sequences analysed. Two patients were in both the active and recovered cohorts because samples existed from active disease and from after recovery. For the repertoire analyses, the comparison was an age-matched reference group of about 36 healthy donors who were negative for COVID-19 antibodies. As many as 9 follow-up blood samples were taken per patient, and some of the samples covered different disease stages within the same individual.

Study-wide findings and limitations: Strongly skewed TRBV/TRBJ gene usage was reported in patients with COVID-19. The reported TCR clusters were stated to require prospective validation before clinical use. Few blood samples were available from mildly ill patients while symptoms were present or from severe cases at early time points. The recovered cohort had 2,400 or so exclusive TCR clusters, including 31 low-pGen clusters. During active COVID-19 the TRB repertoires were highly clonal, but at recovery diversity and richness rose above the levels seen in healthy donors. The cohort was considered too small for HLA contributions to COVID-19 susceptibility or severity to be assessed. Specific T cell subsets (CD4+/Treg/CD8+) and sorted SARS-CoV-2-responsive or tetramer+ T cells had not yet been sequenced, and the corresponding sequencing experiments were ongoing.

The specimen sequenced was blood. The receptor comes from a human donor with active COVID-19. Recombination joined TRBV27 with TRBJ2-7; the D gene is possibly TRBD1 or TRBD2, each agreeing over 5 bases. The CDR3 in this case is CASSRDGAYEQYF. The base sequence is TGTGCCAGCAGTAGGGACGGTGCCTACGAGCAGTACTTC.